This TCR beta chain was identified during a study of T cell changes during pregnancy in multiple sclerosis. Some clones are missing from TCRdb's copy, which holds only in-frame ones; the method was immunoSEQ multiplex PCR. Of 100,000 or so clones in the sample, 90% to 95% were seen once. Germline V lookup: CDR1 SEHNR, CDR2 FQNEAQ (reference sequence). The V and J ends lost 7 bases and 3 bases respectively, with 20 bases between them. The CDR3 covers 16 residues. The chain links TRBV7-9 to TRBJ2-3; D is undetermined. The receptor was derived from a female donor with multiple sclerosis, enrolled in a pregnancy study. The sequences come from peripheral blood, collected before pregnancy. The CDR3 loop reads CASNYRQSPGTDTQYF. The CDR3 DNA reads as TGTGCCAGCAACTACCGCCAGAGCCCTGGGACAGATACGCAGTATTTT.